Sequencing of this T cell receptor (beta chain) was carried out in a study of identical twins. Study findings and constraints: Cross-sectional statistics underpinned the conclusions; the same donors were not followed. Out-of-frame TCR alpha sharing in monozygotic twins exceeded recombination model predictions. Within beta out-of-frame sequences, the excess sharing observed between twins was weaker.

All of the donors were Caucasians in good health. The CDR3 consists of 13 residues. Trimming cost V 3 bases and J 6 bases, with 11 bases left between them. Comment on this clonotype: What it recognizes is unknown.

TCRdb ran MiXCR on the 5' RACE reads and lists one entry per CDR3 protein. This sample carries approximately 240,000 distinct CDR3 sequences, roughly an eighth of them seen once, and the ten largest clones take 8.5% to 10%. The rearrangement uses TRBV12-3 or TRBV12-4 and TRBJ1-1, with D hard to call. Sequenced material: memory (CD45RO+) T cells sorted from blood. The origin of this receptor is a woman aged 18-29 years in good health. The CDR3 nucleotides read TGTGCCAGCAGTTTGTTACAGAGGGCTGAAGCTTTCTTT. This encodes CASSLLQRAEAFF.